This T cell receptor (beta chain) is drawn from a study of blood T cell repertoires in COVID-19. The count of this clone is one. Produced via immunoSEQ multiplex PCR; TCRdb's table is partial and in-frame only. The sample has tens of thousands of clones, approximately 78% seen once; the top ten hold about 14%. The receptor comes from a human donor with acute or convalescent COVID-19. The donor label of this sample is uncertain. Sequencing was done on a sample of peripheral blood.

This CDR3 reads CSVLQGIGEKLFF. Here the CDR3 DNA reads TGCAGCGTCTTACAGGGGATAGGGGAAAAACTGTTTTTT. This chain links TRBV29-1 with TRBJ1-4; 7 nucleotides line up with TRBD1. Trimming took 6 bases from V and 8 from J; bases not matched to a gene: 9. Germline assignment: CDR1 SQVTM and CDR2 ANQGSEA. The CDR3 loop spans 13 amino acids. Full variable domain (remainder filled in from reference TRBV29-1 and TRBJ1-4): SAVISQKPSRDICQRGTSLTIQCQVDSQVTMMFWYRQQPGQSLTLIATANQGSEATYESGFVIDKFPISRPNLTFSTLTVSNMSPEDSSIYLCSVLQGIGEKLFFGSGTQLSVL.